One T cell receptor beta chain is described in this entry. As yet, its antigen is unknown. The donors were adults (healthy and HIV-negative) with no recent acute infections or vaccinations. All participating donors were Caucasian adults from Nashville, Tennessee. The data stem from a study of shared clonotypes between healthy human individuals. Study-wide findings and caveats: Sample collection involved blood only; tissue repertoires are likely different.

V shed 5 bases and J shed 6 bases, with 18 bases lying between them. The germline V gene encodes CDR1 SGHRS and CDR2 YFSETQ. This CDR3 is 15 amino acids long. Data came from immunoSEQ multiplex PCR; TCRdb stores just in-frame clones and leaves some out. The sample records roughly 1.5 million clones, 95% to 99% being singletons. This chain uses TRBV5-1 with TRBJ2-1, with D tentatively TRBD2 (6 bases). This sequence originates from a man aged 30 to 39 in good health. Sequencing was performed on naive CD4+ T cells sorted from blood. Sample subset: CD45RA+ positively selected. The CDR3 is CASRQVGLEGNEQFF. The CDR3 coding sequence is TGCGCCAGCAGACAGGTCGGACTGGAGGGCAATGAGCAGTTCTTC.